The entry below describes one TCR beta chain. This clone has just one count. Its recognized antigen is unknown. No much larger clone is present one base from it, and per-base qualities are unavailable. The sample is drawn from a study of blood T cell repertoires in COVID-19 (dated by TCRdb to 2018 to 2021). Describing the broader study: The collaborator samples originated in the United States, Italy and Spain and spanned the acute and convalescent phases of COVID-19. The prospective study material was composed of cDNA or gDNA derived from T cells, B-cell-depleted T cells, or PBMCs. Subjects who had been exposed to COVID-19, were actively infected with it, or had recovered from it provided the deeply sampled blood TCRbeta repertoires that made up the dataset. A freely available public database, intended as a resource for researchers studying the immune response to SARS-CoV-2, is where the repertoires were released. Samples were obtained from the ongoing ImmuneRACE study (first 160 participants) and from 950 to 1,500 subjects provided by 6 global collaborators. Sample metadata almost always included a de-identified subject ID, COVID-19 status, age in years and sex. Where HLA class I and class II types were available, the types were taken from metadata supplied by the sample provider, not from assay-based typing.

The germline V gene supplies CDR1 SGHAT and CDR2 FQNNGV. V was cut back by 1 base and J by 0 bases, leaving a gap of 12 bases between them. From the cysteine through the phenylalanine, the CDR3 covers 16 amino acids. Only CDR3 DNA remains: 48 bases, in frame from the first base. The immunoSEQ Assay, a bias-controlled multiplex PCR, was used to amplify TCRbeta CDR3 regions from genomic DNA. The authors processed their data as follows. The number of nucleated cells in each sample was estimated from the amplification of reference gene primers within the assay. To quantify the absolute abundance of each unique TCRbeta CDR3 rearrangement, sequence reads were collapsed and filtered. Productive Simpson clonality was computed per sample as the square root of Simpson's diversity index over productive rearrangements. TCRdb provides this immuneACCESS table in a form limited to in-frame rearrangements. Some clones are lacking; in checked studies, under half of them reflect an unresolved V gene, and why the rest are absent is not known. V and J calls and clone size are copied from that table; D and trimming were computed from the DNA. The sample profile shows approximately 330,000 clones; approximately 88% of them were found once. Of the sample, around 8.9% is held by the ten largest clones.

What the work shows at the level of the full study, not this receptor alone: How much clinical and demographic metadata was included differed by source and by participant, and the metadata was provided uncurated.

One collaborating source in Seattle enrolled patients while the patients were actively infected and followed the patients over time throughout the course of disease. Whole blood was collected in K2EDTA tubes by collaborating institutions according to the institutions' own protocols. For TCRbeta analysis, collaborators shipped samples as frozen whole blood, isolated PBMCs, or DNA extracted from either of those sample types. The specimen was peripheral blood. The sequence derives from a man in his thirties or forties with COVID-19, enrolled during active disease. In this chain, TRBV11-2 is recombined with TRBJ1-1; a tentative D match to TRBD1 spans 6 bases. The DNA reads as follows: TGTGCCAGCAGCTTAGGGCAGGGGCAAATGAACACTGAAGCTTTCTTT. Translated, it reads CASSLGQGQMNTEAFF.